The 22 T cell receptor beta chains below were found in one sample sequenced in a study of molecular identifiers for immune sequencing clone quantification. TCRdb reprocessed the PCR reads via MiXCR and lists one record per CDR3 protein. The data contain 460,000 or so distinct CDR3 sequences, under 30% of them singletons. The sequencing input was naive CD8+ T cells from blood, with Jurkat cell RNA spiked in. Subset: FACS-sorted CD8+CD4-CCR7+CD45RA+ naive T cells. All receptors derive from a human donor in good health. Some libraries in this study had Jurkat cell RNA spiked in.

This clonotype was counted at least ten times. The chain uses TRBV7-8 and TRBJ1-1; no reliable D call. Germline V gene data show CDR1 as SGHVS and CDR2 as FQNEAQ. Trimming cost V 5 bases and J 5 bases, with 12 bases left between them. CDR3 length: 13 amino acids. The CDR3 here is CASSADTGTEAFF. For the CDR3, the DNA is TGTGCCAGCAGCGCAGACACGGGGACTGAAGCTTTCTTT.

In this sample, this clonotype turned up a few times. The CDR3 is CSAREAGVEQYF. CDR3 bases: TGCAGTGCTAGAGAAGCGGGAGTCGAGCAGTACTTC. The chain joins TRBV20-1 to TRBJ2-7; 8 bases are a match to TRBD2. Germline V lookup: CDR1 DFQATT, CDR2 SNEGSKA (reference sequence). The V and J ends lost 0 bases and 6 bases, in that order; junction bases with no gene match: 1. The CDR3 has 12 amino acids.

In the case of this clonotype: The junction departs from germline at one end; a sequencing error may be responsible. This chain connects TRBV27 to TRBJ1-1; perhaps TRBD1 as D (5 bases). CDR3 length equals 15 residues. Germline CDR1 and CDR2: MNHEY and SMNVEV (reference sequence). The CDR3 sequence: CASKMEGTLNTEAIF. The CDR3 DNA is TGTGCCAGCAAAATGGAAGGGACTCTGAACACTGAAGCTATCTTT.

This clonotype was recorded at least ten times. The rearrangement joins TRBV10-3 to TRBJ2-7; 8 nucleotides match TRBD1. CDR3 length: 15 amino acids. Germline loops: CDR1 ENHRY, CDR2 SYGVKD. V was clipped by 6 bases and J by 2 bases; unmatched bases: 9. The CDR3 DNA follows: TGTGCCATCAGCGGAGAGGGACAGGCGACCTACGAGCAGTACTTC. It yields the protein CAISGEGQATYEQYF.

V and J are TRBV4-1 and TRBJ2-7; TRBD2 agrees at 7 bases. From germline, CDR1 is MGHRA and CDR2 YSYEKL. The CDR3 consists of 18 residues. The ends lost 1 base at V and 0 bases at J; junction bases unmatched: 12. In DNA form, the CDR3 reads TGCGCCAGCAGCCAAGTAATGTCTACTAGCGCCTTCTCCTACGAGCAGTACTTC. The encoded protein is CASSQVMSTSAFSYEQYF.

V and J are TRBV19 and TRBJ2-5, with D possibly matching TRBD2 (5 bases). Per germline, CDR1 LNHDA and CDR2 SQIVND (reference sequence). V shed 7 bases and J shed 9 bases, with 15 bases lying between them. The CDR3 sequence is 12 residues long. The CDR3: CASTPGHGAQYF. CDR3 DNA: TGTGCCAGTACCCCCGGGCACGGGGCCCAGTACTTC. The full variable domain, in which reference TRBV19 and TRBJ2-5 provide the parts outside the CDR3, is DGGITQSPKYLFRKEGQNVTLSCEQNLNHDAMYWYRQDPGQGLRLIYYSQIVNDFQKGDIAEGYSVSREKKESFPLTVTSAQKNPTAFYLCASTPGHGAQYFGPGTRLLVL.

This clonotype was observed a handful of times. At one boundary the junction diverges from the germline segment, which might be a read error. The genes are TRBV6-1 and TRBJ2-4, with 9 bases matching TRBD1. The CDR3 is 13 amino acids. Germline values: CDR1 MNHNS, CDR2 SASEGT. CDR3 nucleotide sequence: TGTGCCAGCAGTGGGATCCGGGACAGGGTTTCGAACTTC. This gives the protein CASSGIRDRVSNF.

This clonotype was seen ten or more times. The chain recombines TRBV15 with TRBJ1-5; D might be TRBD1 (6 bases). The germline gives CDR1 LNHNV, CDR2 YYDKDF (reference sequence). This CDR3 comprises 15 residues. V lost 4 bases, J lost 6 bases, and 16 bases lay in between. The CDR3 is CATSIVGGGGQPQHF. CDR3 sequence (DNA): TGTGCCACCAGCATCGTAGGGGGGGGCGGTCAGCCCCAGCATTTT.

This clonotype was seen repeatedly, ten times or more. The chain joins TRBV6-2 or TRBV6-3 to TRBJ1-2; 7 nucleotides match TRBD1. J gave up 2 bases and V 2 bases, and 5 bases lay outside the gene matches. This CDR3 has 15 residues. CDR1 and CDR2 from the germline V gene are MNHEY and SVGEGT. This CDR3 reads CASSYGTDTNYGYTF. The CDR3 DNA reads as TGTGCCAGCAGTTACGGGACAGACACAAACTATGGCTACACCTTC.

CDR3 protein: CASSDGEAGELFF. CDR3 coding DNA: TGTGCCAGCAGTGATGGGGAGGCCGGGGAGCTGTTTTTT. This chain joins TRBV6-4 and TRBJ2-2, with a tentative D call TRBD2 (6 bases). Germline V gene lookup returns CDR1 MRHNA and CDR2 SNTAGT. The CDR3 runs to 13 residues. Trimming cost V 3 bases and J 6 bases, with 8 bases left between them.

This clonotype was seen ten or more times. The chain has TRBV20-1 and TRBJ2-3, with D perhaps matching TRBD1 (6 bases). Germline CDR1 is DFQATT and CDR2 is SNEGSKA (reference sequence). The length of the CDR3 is 12 residues. Written as DNA, the CDR3 is TGCAGCGCTCCAGGGGTGGAAGATACGCAGTATTTT. This codes for CSAPGVEDTQYF.

In the case of this clonotype: One end of the junction fails to match germline, which may point to a read error. This chain uses TRBV30 with TRBJ2-7; D possibly matches TRBD1 or TRBD2 (5 bases each). The CDR3 has 13 residues. Germline V gene sequence: CDR1 GTSNPN, CDR2 SVGIG (reference sequence). The CDR3 nucleotides are TGTACCTGGATCTCAGGGAGCTCCTACGAGCAGTACTTC. Translation: CTWISGSSYEQYF.

This clonotype was found many times. As DNA, the CDR3 is TGTGCCAGCAGCACATCCAGCTACGAGCAGTACTTC. Protein: CASSTSSYEQYF. The chain employs TRBV7-9 and TRBJ2-7; D gene ambiguous. CDR1 SEHNR and CDR2 FQNEAQ come from the germline V gene (reference sequence). CDR3 length: 12 amino acids. V lost 5 bases and J 3 bases, leaving 8 bases between the germline ends. Drawing the rest from reference TRBV7-9 and TRBJ2-7, the complete variable domain is DTGVSQNPRHKITKRGQNVTFRCDPISEHNRLYWYRQTLGQGPEFLTYFQNEAQLEKSRLLSDRFSAERPKGSFSTLEIQRTEQGDSAMYLCASSTSSYEQYFGPGTRLTVT.

In regard to this clonotype: Given a much more abundant clone one base away, this may be a read error. The chain uses TRBV24-1 and TRBJ2-7, with D possibly being TRBD2 (6 bases). The CDR3 contains 13 residues. Germline-derived CDR1 and CDR2 are KGHDR and SFDVKD. CDR3 amino acids: CAASDLRGGEQYF. CDR3 bases: TGTGCCGCCAGTGATTTGCGGGGTGGTGAGCAGTACTTC.

Concerning this clonotype itself: This clone may be a read error of a much larger clone one base away. Since no conserved phenylalanine or tryptophan closes the CDR3, a read error is the likely cause. The chain combines TRBV6-2 or TRBV6-3 with TRBJ1-1; TRBD1 agrees at 9 bases. This CDR3 contains 13 residues. Germline CDR1 is MNHEY and CDR2 is SVGEGT. With 5 bases clipped from V and 9 bases from J, the junction kept 7 bases outside the gene matches. The CDR3 loop reads CASSRRDREKAFS. In nucleotides, the CDR3 is TGTGCCAGCAGTAGAAGGGACAGGGAAAAAGCTTTCTCT.

This clonotype was seen a few times. The rearrangement uses TRBV28 and TRBJ2-7; D remains ambiguous. CDR3 size: 15 residues. Germline V gene data show CDR1 as MDHEN and CDR2 as SYDVKM. V was clipped by 1 base and J by 0 bases, with 10 bases between them. The CDR3 DNA follows: TGTGCCAGCAGTTTATTGGCTCTAAGCTCCTACGAGCAGTACTTC. Translated, it gives CASSLLALSSYEQYF.

A few counts support this clonotype. This chain joins TRBV4-1 and TRBJ2-7; D remains ambiguous. The CDR3 sequence is 14 residues long. Trimming cost V 1 base and J 1 base, with 8 bases left between them. The germline gives CDR1 MGHRA, CDR2 YSYEKL. The CDR3: CASSQVSGSYEQYF. For the CDR3, the DNA is TGCGCCAGCAGCCAAGTCTCAGGATCCTACGAGCAGTACTTC.

This clonotype was detected ten times or more. The genes are TRBV9 and TRBJ2-1; no firm D call. Germline V gene lookup returns CDR1 SGDLS and CDR2 YYNGEE. The CDR3 consists of 16 residues. Trimming shortened V by 4 bases and J by 8 bases, and 22 bases separated the two germline ends. The CDR3 protein is CASSTQNTMGLDEQFF. The DNA of the CDR3 is TGTGCCAGCAGCACTCAGAATACGATGGGGTTGGATGAGCAGTTCTTC.

V and J are TRBV5-1 and TRBJ2-1; no clear D gene. Germline CDR1 SGHRS, CDR2 YFSETQ. CDR3 length: 12 amino acids. V lost 3 bases to trimming and J lost 8 bases, with 9 bases between them. Here the CDR3 reads CASSSPVYEQFF. The CDR3 DNA reads as TGCGCCAGCAGCTCACCAGTCTATGAGCAGTTCTTC.

A single count supports this clonotype. This may come from a read error, since a much larger clone is one base off. This chain joins TRBV7-2 and TRBJ2-5, with 7 bases identical to TRBD2. The CDR3 runs 16 residues. Germline loops: CDR1 SGHTA, CDR2 FQGNSA. The CDR3 bases are TGTGCCAGCAGCTTAGGAGCGGGGCCACTCCAAGAGACCCAGTGCTTC. Encoded protein: CASSLGAGPLQETQCF.

A few counts support this clonotype. This rearrangement joins TRBV4-3 to TRBJ1-2; a weak D match, TRBD1 (5 bases). CDR3 length equals 15 residues. The germline gives CDR1 LGHNA, CDR2 YSLEER. V gave up 4 bases and J gave up 5 bases, with 17 bases separating them. CDR3 region: CASSPGAGLKYGYTF. For the CDR3, the DNA is TGCGCCAGCAGCCCTGGGGCAGGGTTGAAGTATGGCTACACCTTC.

This clonotype was detected only a few times. The chain carries TRBV7-9 and TRBJ2-2, with 7 bases that match TRBD1. Per germline, CDR1 SEHNR and CDR2 FQNEAQ (reference sequence). The length of the CDR3 is 15 residues. The junction had 7 bases not matched to a gene; V was cut back by 6 bases and J by 3 bases. The CDR3 DNA follows: TGTGCCAGCAGTACACAGGGGACCTACACCGGGGAGCTGTTTTTT. Amino acid sequence: CASSTQGTYTGELFF.